This TCR beta chain was identified during a study of blood T cell repertoires in COVID-19. Germline V gene data show CDR1 as SGHNT and CDR2 as YENEEA. With V trimmed by 5 bases and J by 2 bases, 3 bases remained unmatched. This CDR3 contains 13 residues. Membership in each cohort depended on participant-reported clinical history. In the authors' methods: Cell counts per sample came from amplifying reference gene primers. The assay was immunoSEQ multiplex PCR, and TCRdb's table has in-frame clones only and misses some. V, J and clone size were drawn from that table, and D and trimming were deduced from the DNA. The sample shows hundreds of thousands of clones, 85% to 90% of them seen only once.

Sequenced sample: PBMCs or T cells enriched from blood (not recorded which). V is TRBV11-3 and J is TRBJ2-7; 7 bases match TRBD1. This TCR came from a man between 18 and 29 years old who had recovered from COVID-19. CDR3 coding DNA: TGTGCCAGCAGCCACGGGACAGCCTACGAGCAGTACTTC. Translating it yields CASSHGTAYEQYF.